Listed below are T cell receptor beta chains from one sample, sequenced in a study of shared clonotypes between healthy human individuals. Clones were read by immunoSEQ multiplex PCR, and TCRdb kept only the in-frame ones, dropping some. The sample carries 2 million to 2.5 million clones, over 90% recorded once. Material for sequencing was naive CD4+ T cells from PBMCs. The receptors here all came from a man between 18 and 35 years old in good health. Some clones in this sample may be carry-over from other donors' samples. The CDR3 runs from the conserved cysteine through the conserved F or W. The D gene is left open where the match is weak.

v_call	j_call	d_call	cdr3_aa	cdr3_nt
TRBV6-5	TRBJ2-7	.	CASSVNSVGGEQYF	TGTGCCAGCAGCGTGAACAGCGTTGGGGGCGAGCAGTACTTC
TRBV28	TRBJ2-7	.	CASRLGGPLTYEQYF	TGTGCCAGCCGTTTGGGGGGTCCCCTAACCTACGAGCAGTACTTC
TRBV10-3	TRBJ2-7	TRBD1	CATRGQGWAYEQYF	TGTGCCACGCGAGGACAGGGTTGGGCCTACGAGCAGTACTTC
TRBV28	TRBJ2-1	TRBD2	CAIFSIAGDRYNEQFF	TGTGCCATCTTCTCGATAGCGGGAGACCGCTACAATGAGCAGTTCTTC
TRBV5-6	TRBJ2-5	TRBD2	CASSLTLAGEEAKETQYF	TGTGCCAGCAGCTTGACGCTAGCGGGAGAAGAGGCTAAAGAGACCCAGTACTTC
TRBV7-3	TRBJ2-5	.	CASSLRGIPWETQYF	TGTGCCAGCAGCTTACGTGGCATCCCATGGGAGACCCAGTACTTC
TRBV4-3	TRBJ2-1	.	CASSQEVGLPYNEQFF	TGCGCCAGCAGCCAAGAGGTGGGTCTCCCCTACAATGAGCAGTTCTTC
TRBV2	TRBJ2-1	.	CASILLQDYNEQFF	TGTGCCAGCATACTATTACAGGACTACAATGAGCAGTTCTTC
TRBV6-1	TRBJ1-5	.	CASSALAGASNQPQHF	TGTGCCAGCAGTGCCCTGGCGGGGGCTAGCAATCAGCCCCAGCATTTT
TRBV5-1	TRBJ2-7	.	CASSLSSGTTGEQYF	TGCGCCAGCAGCTTGTCTTCCGGGACGACGGGCGAGCAGTACTTC